These T cell receptor beta chains were read from a single sample in a study of blood T cell repertoires in COVID-19. Profiled with immunoSEQ multiplex PCR; TCRdb holds only in-frame clones, not every one. The top ten hold around 14% of the sample, which has about 150,000 clones, approximately 88% seen once. Sample: peripheral blood. Every receptor here comes from a man aged 18-30 years with active or convalescent COVID-19. Both conserved end residues are part of each CDR3. The order of the fields is V gene, J gene, CDR3 protein.

TRBV12-5,TRBJ2-1,CASGFRQSDEQFF
TRBV19,TRBJ2-1,CASSISLWDSREQFF
TRBV6-6,TRBJ2-1,CASRRGTSGRGFFNEQFF
TRBV4-3,TRBJ1-2,CASSQRTGGGYGYTF
TRBV6-6,TRBJ2-2,CASSYPERTNTGELFF
TRBV3-1/TRBV3-2,TRBJ1-5,CASSERRGPQHF
TRBV19,TRBJ2-3,CASSIGTGRDTQYF
TRBV6-2/TRBV6-3,TRBJ2-3,CASSQNPRQGSTDTQYF
TRBV7-8,TRBJ2-4,CASSPDRTLAKNIQYF
TRBV6-1,TRBJ2-5,CASSERSGEAETQYF
TRBV5-1,TRBJ1-2,CASSLDTDGYTF
TRBV7-2,TRBJ2-7,CASSLVVGVYEQYF
TRBV14,TRBJ2-7,CASSQWASGSYEQYF
TRBV4-2,TRBJ1-3,CASSQGGQGGGNTIYF
TRBV12-1,TRBJ2-2,CASSFSVSVLDSENTGELFF
TRBV7-2,TRBJ2-7,CASSLSGGSYYEQYF
TRBV19,TRBJ2-1,CASSIDALTGTSGNEQFF
TRBV5-6,TRBJ2-5,CASSLDTQETQYF
TRBV7-9,TRBJ2-7,CASSLWDRESYEQYF
TRBV14,TRBJ2-7,CASSQDPQGSYEQYF
TRBV5-1,TRBJ1-2,CASRQQVQANYGYTF
TRBV6-5,TRBJ1-1,CASNTVQGHTEAFF
TRBV4-2,TRBJ2-4,CASSQEATTVVKNIQYF
TRBV9,TRBJ2-5,CASSPRVAGVQETQYF
TRBV7-2,TRBJ2-3,CASSLVRTSGGGDTQYF
TRBV12-5,TRBJ2-1,CASGLSIKDRAFGGFNEQFF
TRBV7-8,TRBJ1-2,CASSLEAEAYGYTF
TRBV15,TRBJ1-5,CATRLHRGSARYNQPQHF
TRBV21-1,TRBJ1-1,CASSKRTGIEAFF
TRBV7-9,TRBJ1-2,CASSPNTGRVGASSYGYTF